This T cell receptor beta chain was documented in a study of tumor-infiltrating lymphocytes in primary liver carcinoma. The germline gives CDR1 SGHVS, CDR2 FQNEAQ. There are 14 residues in the CDR3. V shed 9 bases, J shed 4 bases, and the junction held 8 bases outside the gene matches. As concerns this clonotype: Its antigen is still unknown.

Study conclusions and caveats: Relative to blood, tumors carried a significantly larger fraction of the repertoire in their top 250 clones (p = 0.039). Tumor-blood pairs (like tumor-adjacent pairs) overlapped less than tumor region pairs did.

Starting material of 450 to 500 ng total RNA yielded TCR beta cDNA via a constant-region primer. Slightly modified ARM-PCR served as the procedure for the TCR beta libraries. These libraries came from three rounds of nested multiplex PCR. A C-beta reverse primer was combined with TRBV1-TRBV30 forward primers in the first two PCR rounds, and each round had about 10 cycles. In TCRdb, the multiplex PCR reads were re-called with MiXCR into one record per CDR3 protein. The table has under 200,000 distinct CDR3 sequences, about 65% seen once; the top ten hold approximately 6.5%. Germline DNA was also extracted, and blood RNA derived from unsorted whole blood.

The V and J genes are TRBV7-8 and TRBJ2-1; 8 nucleotides agree with TRBD2. The TCR originated in a woman in her sixties or seventies with primary liver carcinoma and hepatitis B virus infection. The sample taken for sequencing was peripheral blood. Written as DNA, the CDR3 is TGTGCCAGTATGGCGGGAGGAGGGTACAATGAGCAGTTCTTC. Its translation is CASMAGGGYNEQFF.